Below are 15 T cell receptor beta chains sequenced from a single sample in a study of vaccination effects on CD4 cells after COVID-19. No cognate antigen is known for these TCRs. Some clones are missing from TCRdb's copy, which holds only in-frame ones; the method was immunoSEQ multiplex PCR. The sample consists of more than 60,000 clones, just under 75% of them appearing once. Within the ViraFEST assay, antigen-specific CD4+ T cells underwent expansion with viral peptide pools prior to sequencing. When ten to eleven days of culture had elapsed, CD4+ T cells were isolated. Participants received two doses of either the BNT162b2 or mRNA-1273 vaccine. Material: CD4+ T cells from PBMCs cultured with HCoV-229E spike peptides, obtained after COVID-19 vaccination. The receptors stem from a human donor who received a COVID-19 vaccine.

The chain is built from TRBV7-2 and TRBJ2-5; the D is unclear. The CDR3 spans 14 residues. V was trimmed by 5 bases and J by 0 bases, leaving 10 bases between them. Germline V gene lookup returns CDR1 SGHTA and CDR2 FQGNSA. For the CDR3, the DNA is TGTGCCAGCAGCCCCGACCCGGACCAAGAGACCCAGTACTTC. Its translation is CASSPDPDQETQYF.

The gene calls are TRBV29-1 and TRBJ1-3; 7 nucleotides align to TRBD1. The CDR3 loop spans 14 amino acids. The J segment lost 0 bases and the V segment lost 7 bases, leaving 6 bases of the junction unmatched. CDR1 is SQVTM and CDR2 is ANQGSEA in the germline V gene. CDR3 loop: CSALQGTSGNTIYF. The DNA of the CDR3 is TGCAGCGCGTTACAGGGGACCTCTGGAAACACCATATATTTT.

This clone was observed a handful of times. The CDR3 reads CASSLNAGGSSYEQYV. CDR3 bases: TGCGCCAGCAGCTTAAATGCAGGGGGGAGCTCCTACGAGCAGTACGTC. The V gene is TRBV5-1, the J gene TRBJ2-7, with a possible D match to TRBD1 (7 bases). The V end was cut by 2 bases, the J end by 0 bases, with 15 bases between. Per germline, CDR1 SGHRS and CDR2 YFSETQ. The CDR3 extends over 16 amino acids.

This clone turned up a few times. The rearrangement joins TRBV11-1 to TRBJ2-1; a possible D gene is TRBD2 (5 bases). CDR1 is SGHAT and CDR2 is FQDESV in the germline V gene (reference sequence). V gave up 5 bases and J gave up 7 bases, with 21 bases separating them. CDR3 length: 16 amino acids. The CDR3 DNA sequence: TGTGCCAGCAGCCTCCGGCTGGGAGACGGGGAAAATGAGCAGTTCTTC. The encoded protein is CASSLRLGDGENEQFF.

The chain joins TRBV5-4 to TRBJ2-5; D assignment may be TRBD1 or TRBD2 (6 bases each). The germline V gene encodes CDR1 SGHNT and CDR2 YYREEE (reference sequence). The V end was cut by 4 bases, the J end by 4 bases, with 14 bases between. The CDR3 length is 14 residues. CDR3 residues: CASSVGGRRETQYF. CDR3 nucleotides: TGTGCCAGCAGCGTCGGGGGCCGTCGAGAGACCCAGTACTTC.

In this sample, this clone turned up once. For the CDR3, the DNA is TGCGCCAGCAGCGCACTTTACGGCGGGGGGGCAATACGTAACAACAATGAGCAGTTCTTC. Protein: CASSALYGGGAIRNNNEQFF. The chain combines TRBV5-1 with TRBJ2-1; the match to TRBD2 covers 9 bases. Unmatched junction bases numbered 22, after V lost 4 bases and J lost 5 bases. The CDR3 covers 20 residues. Germline-derived CDR1 and CDR2 are SGHRS and YFSETQ. The full variable domain, its missing parts supplied by reference TRBV5-1 and TRBJ2-1, is KAGVTQTPRYLIKTRGQQVTLSCSPISGHRSVSWYQQTPGQGLQFLFEYFSETQRNKGNFPGRFSGRQFSNSRSEMNVSTLELGDSALYLCASSALYGGGAIRNNNEQFFGPGTRLTVL.

The chain links TRBV3-1 (or the pseudogene TRBV3-2) to TRBJ1-4, with 7 nucleotides matching TRBD1. After removal of 5 bases from V and 0 bases from J, the junction contained 3 bases not matched to a gene. Germline CDR1 reads LGHDT; CDR2 reads YNNKEL (reference sequence). The length of the CDR3 is 15 residues. The CDR3 sequence: CASSLGTATNEKLFF. CDR3 DNA: TGTGCCAGCAGCTTAGGGACAGCAACTAATGAAAAACTGTTTTTT.

The chain combines TRBV30 with TRBJ1-1, with no clear D. There are 12 residues in the CDR3. The germline gives CDR1 GTSNPN, CDR2 SVGIG (reference sequence). Trimming stripped 5 bases from V and 0 bases from J, with 7 bases between. The CDR3 DNA follows: TGTGCCTGGGGTCATATGAACACTGAAGCTTTCTTT. Translated, it gives CAWGHMNTEAFF.

The CDR3 is CASSPPRSHTEAFF. CDR3 bases: TGTGCCAGCAGCCCCCCACGATCTCACACTGAAGCTTTCTTT. This sequence joins TRBV3-1 (or the pseudogene TRBV3-2) and TRBJ1-1, with D uncertain. The length of the CDR3 is 14 residues. V was cut by 4 bases and J by 3 bases, with 12 bases left in between. Germline-derived CDR1 and CDR2 are LGHDT and YNNKEL (reference sequence).

This clone was seen only once. At one end, the junction sequence differs from germline, possibly due to a read error. This chain uses TRBV18 with TRBJ2-3; D perhaps matches TRBD1 (6 bases). The CDR3 length is 14 residues. Germline CDR1 reads KGHSH; CDR2 reads LQKENI. CDR3 region: CASSQGVGADTQYF. In DNA form, the CDR3 reads TGTGCCAGTTCACAGGGAGTCGGAGCAGATACGCAGTATTTT.

V usage is TRBV6-7 and J usage is TRBJ1-5, with a weak D call TRBD1 (5 bases). TRBV6-7 is identified as an open reading frame with a role that is uncertain. The V end was cut by 10 bases, the J end by 5 bases, with 15 bases between. CDR3 length: 13 residues. The CDR3 DNA reads as TGTGCCACCCCACAGACAGTTTATCAGCCCCAGCATTTT. It is translated as CATPQTVYQPQHF.

This sequence joins TRBV24-1 and TRBJ2-7, with D unresolved. The CDR3 runs 16 residues. V lost 4 bases to trimming and J lost 7 bases, with 22 bases between them. Germline-derived CDR1 and CDR2 are KGHDR and SFDVKD. The CDR3 DNA sequence: TGTGCCACCAGTGAAAACGTTAAGCAGGTTAGAGAAGAGCAGTACGTC. Translated: CATSENVKQVREEQYV.

The chain links TRBV19 to TRBJ1-1; a possible D gene is TRBD1 (6 bases). V shed 4 bases and J shed 0 bases, with 9 bases lying between them. The CDR3 is 14 amino acids. CDR1 LNHDA and CDR2 SQIVND come from the germline V gene (reference sequence). The CDR3 is CASSNRVMNTEAFF. The CDR3 DNA is TGTGCCAGTAGTAACAGGGTCATGAACACTGAAGCTTTCTTT.

This clone was recorded a few times. Other DNA sequences in this specimen translate into the identical CDR3. The V gene is TRBV6-5, the J gene TRBJ1-2; the match to TRBD1 covers 7 bases. Trimming cost V 0 bases and J 7 bases; bases outside gene matches: 5. Germline lookup yields CDR1 MNHEY and CDR2 SVGAGI. The CDR3 sequence is 14 residues long. The CDR3 DNA sequence: TGTGCCAGCAGTTACTCGACAGGGCGGGGTGGCTACACCTTC. Its protein is CASSYSTGRGGYTF.

V usage is TRBV2 and J usage is TRBJ1-5; 7 nucleotides align to TRBD1. The CDR3 runs 15 residues. The V gene's germline CDR1 is SNHLY and CDR2 FYNNEI. Trimming cost V 4 bases and J 1 base; bases outside gene matches: 4. DNA of the CDR3: TGTGCCAGCAGTGGAGGGGGCGTGAGCAATCAGCCCCAGCATTTT. Its translation is CASSGGGVSNQPQHF.